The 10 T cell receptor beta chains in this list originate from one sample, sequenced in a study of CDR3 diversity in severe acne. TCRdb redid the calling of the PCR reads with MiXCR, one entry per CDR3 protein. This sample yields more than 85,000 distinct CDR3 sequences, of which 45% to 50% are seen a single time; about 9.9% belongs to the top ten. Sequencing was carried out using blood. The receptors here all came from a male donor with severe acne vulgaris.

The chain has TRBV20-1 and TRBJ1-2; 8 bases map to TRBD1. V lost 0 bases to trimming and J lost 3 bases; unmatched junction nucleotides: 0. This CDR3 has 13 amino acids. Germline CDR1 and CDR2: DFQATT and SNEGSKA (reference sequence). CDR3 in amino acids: CSARDRGHYGYTF. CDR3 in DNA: TGCAGTGCTAGAGACAGGGGGCACTATGGCTACACCTTC.

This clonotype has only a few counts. DNA of the CDR3: TGTGCCAGCAGCTTTCAGAGCTCCTACGAGCAGTACTTC. Its protein is CASSFQSSYEQYF. The genes are TRBV7-6 and TRBJ2-7; D is ambiguous. Germline V CDR1 and CDR2: SGHVS, FNYEAQ. The CDR3 consists of 13 residues. The ends were cut back, 3 bases at V and 0 bases at J, with 6 bases in the middle.

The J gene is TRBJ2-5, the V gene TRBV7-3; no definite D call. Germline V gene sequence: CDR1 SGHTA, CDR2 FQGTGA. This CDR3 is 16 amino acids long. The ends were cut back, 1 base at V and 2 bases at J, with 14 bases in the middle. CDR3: CASSLRHTANQETQYF. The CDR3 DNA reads TGTGCCAGCAGCTTAAGGCACACGGCCAATCAAGAGACCCAGTACTTC.

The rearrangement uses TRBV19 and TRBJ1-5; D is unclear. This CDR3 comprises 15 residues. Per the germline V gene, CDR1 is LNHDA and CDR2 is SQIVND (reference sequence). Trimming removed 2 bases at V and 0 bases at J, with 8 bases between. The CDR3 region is CASSIKGFSNQPQHF. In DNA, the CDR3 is TGTGCCAGTAGTATAAAAGGGTTTAGCAATCAGCCCCAGCATTTT. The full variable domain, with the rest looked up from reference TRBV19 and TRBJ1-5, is DGGITQSPKYLFRKEGQNVTLSCEQNLNHDAMYWYRQDPGQGLRLIYYSQIVNDFQKGDIAEGYSVSREKKESFPLTVTSAQKNPTAFYLCASSIKGFSNQPQHFGDGTRLSIL.

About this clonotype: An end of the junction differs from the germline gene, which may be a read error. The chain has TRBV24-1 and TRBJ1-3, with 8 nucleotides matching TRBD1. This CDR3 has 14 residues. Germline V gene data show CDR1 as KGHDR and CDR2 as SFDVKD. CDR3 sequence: CASSDRGSGNTIYF. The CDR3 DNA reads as TGTGCCAGCAGTGACAGGGGCTCTGGAAACACCATATATTTT.

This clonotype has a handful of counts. CDR3 nucleotide sequence: TGTGCCAGCAGCGCCCCAGGGGGCATCAACACCGGGGAGCTGTTTTTT. The encoded protein is CASSAPGGINTGELFF. The rearrangement links TRBV11-2 to TRBJ2-2, with 8 bases aligning to TRBD1. V was pared by 5 bases and J by 2 bases, with 7 bases of the junction left unmatched. The V gene's germline CDR1 is SGHAT and CDR2 FQNNGV. The CDR3 sequence is 16 residues long.

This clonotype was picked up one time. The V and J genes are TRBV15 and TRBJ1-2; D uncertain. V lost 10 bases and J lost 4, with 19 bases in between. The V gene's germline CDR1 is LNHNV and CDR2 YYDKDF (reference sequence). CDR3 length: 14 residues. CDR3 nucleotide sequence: TGTGCCAGCAGTCCTACTAGCGGTATCTATGGCTACACCTTC. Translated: CASSPTSGIYGYTF.

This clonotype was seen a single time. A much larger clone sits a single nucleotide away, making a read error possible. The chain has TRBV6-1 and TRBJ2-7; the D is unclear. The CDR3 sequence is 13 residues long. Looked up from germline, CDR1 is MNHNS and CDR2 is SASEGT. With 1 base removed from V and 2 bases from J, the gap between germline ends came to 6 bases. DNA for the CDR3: TGTGCCAGCAGTGAAGTGGCACCCTACGAGCAGTACTTC. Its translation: CASSEVAPYEQYF.

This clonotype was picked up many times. The CDR3 DNA sequence: TGTGCCAGTAGTAAGGGGGGCTACAATGAGCAGTTCTTC. Translation: CASSKGGYNEQFF. This sequence joins TRBV19 and TRBJ2-1, with D tentatively TRBD1 or TRBD2 (6 bases each). Trimming cost V 4 bases and J 3 bases, with 7 bases left between them. This CDR3 region has 13 residues. Germline lookup yields CDR1 LNHDA and CDR2 SQIVND (reference sequence).

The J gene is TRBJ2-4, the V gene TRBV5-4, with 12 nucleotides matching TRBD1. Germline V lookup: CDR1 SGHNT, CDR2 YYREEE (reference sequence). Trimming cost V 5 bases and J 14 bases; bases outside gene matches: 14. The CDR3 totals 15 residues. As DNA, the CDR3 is TGTGCCAGCAGTGACAAGTGGACCGGGACAGGGGGCGAGTACTTC. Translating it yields CASSDKWTGTGGEYF.